This note documents a single TCR beta chain sequence. As yet, its antigen is unknown. Genomic DNA (from each subset) was split evenly across several immunoSEQ plates. The method was immunoSEQ multiplex PCR; TCRdb's version includes in-frame clones alone and lacks a portion of them. This table has millions of clones, 85% to 95% appearing once. The study drew all its donors from Caucasian adults living in Nashville, Tennessee. Splitting of CD4+ cells produced CD45RA+ naive and CD45RA-negative memory subsets. This specimen belongs to a study of shared clonotypes between healthy human individuals. Study-wide findings and caveats: Generation of non-shared clonotypes was less probable than generation of clonotypes shared by all four donors.

CDR3 size: 14 residues. Unmatched junction bases numbered 2, after V lost 4 bases and J lost 7 bases. Looked up from germline, CDR1 is MNHEY and CDR2 is SMNVEV (reference sequence). Sequenced: naive CD4+ T cells sorted from blood. The subset was: CD45RA+ positively selected. The receptor was derived from a man between 18 and 29 years old in good health. The V call is TRBV27, the J call TRBJ2-2, with 11 bases identical to TRBD2. CDR3 in DNA: TGTGCCAGCAGTTCCACTAGCGGGGGCGGGGAGCTGTTTTTT. Translating it yields CASSSTSGGGELFF.